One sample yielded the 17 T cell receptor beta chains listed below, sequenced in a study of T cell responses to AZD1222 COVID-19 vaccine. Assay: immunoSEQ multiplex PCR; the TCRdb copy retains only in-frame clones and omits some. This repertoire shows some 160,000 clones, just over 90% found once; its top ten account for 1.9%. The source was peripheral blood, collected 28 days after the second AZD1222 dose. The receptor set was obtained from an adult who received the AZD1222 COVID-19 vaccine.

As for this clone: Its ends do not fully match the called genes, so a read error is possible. The CDR3 sequence is CASSVAGATGELFF. In DNA form, the CDR3 reads TGTGCCAGCAGTGTAGCGGGAGCCACCGGGGAGCTGTTTTTT. J is TRBJ2-2 and V is TRBV9, with TRBD2 matching over 9 bases. The CDR3 is made up of 14 amino acids. Looked up from germline, CDR1 is SGDLS and CDR2 is YYNGEE.

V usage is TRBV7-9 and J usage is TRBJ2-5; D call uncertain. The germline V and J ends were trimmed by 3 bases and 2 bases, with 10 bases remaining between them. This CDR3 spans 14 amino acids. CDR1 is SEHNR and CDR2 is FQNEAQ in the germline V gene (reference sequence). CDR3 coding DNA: TGTGCCAGCAGCTTCCGTTCGACTCAAGAGACCCAGTACTTC. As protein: CASSFRSTQETQYF.

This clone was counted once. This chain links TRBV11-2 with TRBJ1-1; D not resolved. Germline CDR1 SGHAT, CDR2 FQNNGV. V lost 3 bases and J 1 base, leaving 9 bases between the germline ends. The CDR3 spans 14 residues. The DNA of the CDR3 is TGTGCCAGCAGCTTTGGAGAACCGAACACTGAAGCTTTCTTT. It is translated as CASSFGEPNTEAFF.

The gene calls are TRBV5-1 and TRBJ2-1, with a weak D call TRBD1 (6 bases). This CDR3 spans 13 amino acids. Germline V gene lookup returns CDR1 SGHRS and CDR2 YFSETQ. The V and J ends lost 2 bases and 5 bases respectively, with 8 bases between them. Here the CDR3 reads CASSFGQNNEQFF. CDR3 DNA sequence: TGCGCCAGCAGCTTCGGACAGAACAATGAGCAGTTCTTC.

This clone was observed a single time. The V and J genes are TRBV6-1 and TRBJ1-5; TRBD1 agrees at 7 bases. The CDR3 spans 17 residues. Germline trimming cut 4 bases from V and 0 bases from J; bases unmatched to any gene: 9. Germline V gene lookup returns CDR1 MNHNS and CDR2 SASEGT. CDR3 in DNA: TGTGCCAGCAGTGGCCCGGGACAGAGAATTAGCAATCAGCCCCAGCATTTT. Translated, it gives CASSGPGQRISNQPQHF.

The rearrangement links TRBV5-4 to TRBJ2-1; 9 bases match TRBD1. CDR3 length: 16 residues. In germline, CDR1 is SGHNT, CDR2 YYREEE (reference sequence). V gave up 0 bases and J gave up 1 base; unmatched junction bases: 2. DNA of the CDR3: TGTGCCAGCAGCTTGGGACAGGGGGTTTCCTACAATGAGCAGTTCTTC. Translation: CASSLGQGVSYNEQFF. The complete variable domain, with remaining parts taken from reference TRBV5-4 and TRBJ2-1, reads ETGVTQSPTHLIKTRGQQVTLRCSSQSGHNTVSWYQQALGQGPQFIFQYYREEENGRGNFPPRFSGLQFPNYSSELNVNALELDDSALYLCASSLGQGVSYNEQFFGPGTRLTVL.

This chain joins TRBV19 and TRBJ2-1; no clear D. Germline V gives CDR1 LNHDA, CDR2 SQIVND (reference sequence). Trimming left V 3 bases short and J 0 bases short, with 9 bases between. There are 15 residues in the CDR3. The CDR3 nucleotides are TGTGCCAGTAGTATGTCTGAGAGCTCCTACAATGAGCAGTTCTTC. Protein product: CASSMSESSYNEQFF.

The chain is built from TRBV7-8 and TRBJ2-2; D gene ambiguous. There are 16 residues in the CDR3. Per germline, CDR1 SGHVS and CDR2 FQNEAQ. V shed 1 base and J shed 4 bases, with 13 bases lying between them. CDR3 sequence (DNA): TGTGCCAGCAGCTTAGTCACAAGAGCTACCACCGGGGAGCTGTTTTTT. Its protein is CASSLVTRATTGELFF.

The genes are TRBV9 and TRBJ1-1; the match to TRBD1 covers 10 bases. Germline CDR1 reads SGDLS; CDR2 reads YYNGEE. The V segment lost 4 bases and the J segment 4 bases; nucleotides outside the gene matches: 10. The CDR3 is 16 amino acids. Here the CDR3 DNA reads TGTGCCAGCAGCTCCCGACAGGGGGCCCAGGGCACTGAAGCTTTCTTT. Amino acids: CASSSRQGAQGTEAFF.

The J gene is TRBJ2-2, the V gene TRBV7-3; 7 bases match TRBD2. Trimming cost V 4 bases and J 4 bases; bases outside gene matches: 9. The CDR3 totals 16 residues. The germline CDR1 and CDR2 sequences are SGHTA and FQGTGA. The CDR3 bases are TGTGCCAGCAGCTCACGGGCGGGGGTAGGCACCGGGGAGCTGTTTTTT. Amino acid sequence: CASSSRAGVGTGELFF.

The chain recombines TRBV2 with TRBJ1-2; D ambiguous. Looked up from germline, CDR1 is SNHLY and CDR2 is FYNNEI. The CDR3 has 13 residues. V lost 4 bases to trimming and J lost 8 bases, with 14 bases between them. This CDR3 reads CASSGQAAWGYTF. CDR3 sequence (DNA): TGTGCCAGCAGTGGTCAGGCTGCGTGGGGCTACACCTTC.

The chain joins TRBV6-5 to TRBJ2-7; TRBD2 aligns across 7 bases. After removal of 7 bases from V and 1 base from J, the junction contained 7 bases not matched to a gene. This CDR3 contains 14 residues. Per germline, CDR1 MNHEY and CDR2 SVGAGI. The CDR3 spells CASIKREVSYEQYF. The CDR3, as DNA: TGTGCCAGCATCAAGCGGGAAGTTTCCTACGAGCAGTACTTC.

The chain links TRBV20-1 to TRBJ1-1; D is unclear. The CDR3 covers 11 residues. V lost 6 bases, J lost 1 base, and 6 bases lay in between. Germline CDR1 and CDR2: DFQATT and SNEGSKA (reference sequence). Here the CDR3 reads CSAYRNTEAFF. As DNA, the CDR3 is TGCAGTGCCTACAGGAACACTGAAGCTTTCTTT.

This chain's CDR3 is CASSPPGLNTEAFF. In DNA, the CDR3 is TGTGCCAGCAGTCCGCCCGGGTTGAACACTGAAGCTTTCTTT. This sequence joins TRBV28 and TRBJ1-1; D not certain. CDR3 length equals 14 residues. Trimming took off 5 bases at V and 0 bases at J, with 10 bases between the two ends. Germline loops: CDR1 MDHEN, CDR2 SYDVKM.

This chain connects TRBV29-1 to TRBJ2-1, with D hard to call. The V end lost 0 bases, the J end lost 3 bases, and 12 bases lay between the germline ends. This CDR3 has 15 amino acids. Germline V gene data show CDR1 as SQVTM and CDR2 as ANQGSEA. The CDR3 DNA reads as TGCAGCGTTGAAGAAGGGATAAGAAGCTACAATGAGCAGTTCTTC. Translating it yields CSVEEGIRSYNEQFF.

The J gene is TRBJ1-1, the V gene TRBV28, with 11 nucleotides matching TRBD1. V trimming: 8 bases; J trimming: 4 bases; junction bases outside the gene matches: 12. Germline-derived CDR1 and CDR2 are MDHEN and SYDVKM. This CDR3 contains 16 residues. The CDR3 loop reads CASWGQGVVGSTEAFF. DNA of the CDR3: TGTGCCAGCTGGGGACAGGGGGTCGTGGGGAGCACTGAAGCTTTCTTT. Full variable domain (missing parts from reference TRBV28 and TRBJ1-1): DVKVTQSSRYLVKRTGEKVFLECVQDMDHENMFWYRQDPGLGLRLIYFSYDVKMKEKGDIPEGYSVSREKKERFSLILESASTNQTSMYLCASWGQGVVGSTEAFFGQGTRLTVV.

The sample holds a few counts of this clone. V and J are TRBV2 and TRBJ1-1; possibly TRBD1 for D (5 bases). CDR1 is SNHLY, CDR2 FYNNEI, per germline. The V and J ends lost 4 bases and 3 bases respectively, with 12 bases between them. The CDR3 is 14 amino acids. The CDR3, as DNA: TGTGCCAGCAGTGTAGAGGGGTCCCACACTGAAGCTTTCTTT. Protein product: CASSVEGSHTEAFF.